This paragraph covers one T cell receptor beta chain sequence. The sample belongs to a study of lymphopenia after photon versus proton radiotherapy. Libraries were prepared by immunoSEQ multiplex PCR; TCRdb keeps only in-frame clonotypes and omits some of them. Of about 160,000 clones in the sample, roughly nine tenths were seen once. Germline V lookup: CDR1 SEHNR, CDR2 FQNEAQ (reference sequence). This CDR3 is built from 14 residues. V was shortened by 6 bases and J by 7 bases, with 18 bases between the two germline ends. This receptor was identified in a man over 45 with gastric cancer. The sequencing here drew on peripheral blood, taken from a patient treated with photon-based radiotherapy. The chain joins TRBV7-9 to TRBJ1-1, with D possibly TRBD1 on 5 matching bases. The CDR3 nucleotides read TGTGCCAGCAGACCGGACGGGGGATCTGATGAAGCTTTCTTT. It yields the protein CASRPDGGSDEAFF.